The clone carrying this T cell receptor beta chain was seen many times. Its antigen is as yet unknown. It was through 5'RACE template switching that TCR cDNA was made, with a universal primer site and UMIs added. TCRdb re-called the 5' RACE reads through MiXCR, storing one row per CDR3 protein. The table has roughly 300,000 distinct CDR3 sequences, around 6.8% seen once. The sample comes from a study of T cells after yellow fever vaccination. The study, taken as a whole, reports: The appearance of a small share of clonotypes in both CD4 and CD8 compartments was observed.

This CDR3 is built from 16 residues. The germline V and J ends were trimmed by 5 bases and 12 bases, with 26 bases remaining between them. The germline gives CDR1 SGHTA, CDR2 FQGNSA. The rearrangement uses TRBV7-2 and TRBJ2-1; no clear D. The sequenced sample was PBMCs, obtained about 41 days after the first yellow fever vaccination. This sequence was found in a young man who received the YFV17D yellow fever vaccine. The CDR3 bases are TGTGCCAGCAGCCCGTTTTCGACCGGCAGACGACGTTGGCAGTTCTTC. Translated, it gives CASSPFSTGRRRWQFF.